This TCR beta chain was profiled in a study of immune evolution from preneoplasia to lung adenocarcinoma. Study-level information: HLA loss of heterozygosity: about 7% AIS, about 15% MIA, approximately 35% ADC, none AAH.

The data were produced by immunoSEQ multiplex PCR, yet TCRdb's version contains in-frame clones alone and is incomplete. The sample shows some 15,000 clones, 65% to 85% of them seen only once. Study-wide results and caveats: Top clone frequencies peaked in normal lung, apparently declining through invasive adenocarcinoma.

The CDR3 extends over 12 amino acids. V was clipped by 3 bases and J by 5 bases, with 8 bases between them. CDR1 KGHSH and CDR2 LQKENI come from the germline V gene. Between about 2014 and 2018, patients underwent resection in Japan or China. This clone was picked up a small number of times. Its target is not known. What was sequenced was FFPE minimally invasive lung adenocarcinoma tissue. This sequence joins TRBV18 and TRBJ2-7, with a tentative D call TRBD1 (6 bases). The sequence was obtained from a person aged 70 to 85 with lung adenocarcinoma. CDR3 DNA: TGTGCCAGCTCACCGCAGGGGAACGAGCAGTACTTC. This encodes CASSPQGNEQYF.